The T cell receptor beta chain described here comes from a study of T cell changes during pregnancy in multiple sclerosis. Generated by immunoSEQ multiplex PCR, the TCRdb table keeps only in-frame clones and is missing some. The sample lists more than 85,000 clones; about 92% were seen once. The germline V gene encodes CDR1 ENHRY and CDR2 SYGVKD. With 4 bases removed from V and 3 bases from J, the gap between germline ends came to 7 bases. This CDR3 contains 14 residues. The chain is built from TRBV10-3 and TRBJ2-6, with D possibly TRBD1 on 6 matching bases. Specimen: peripheral blood, collected in the second trimester of pregnancy. This clonotype was obtained from a female donor with multiple sclerosis, enrolled in a pregnancy study. The DNA for the CDR3 is TGTGCCATCAGTGGAGGGGGTGGGGCCAACGTCCTGACTTTC. Its protein is CAISGGGGANVLTF.